This TCR beta chain originates from a study of human T cells and chemical hapten exposure. Study information: 2% DPC was applied to roughly 2 cm by roughly 2 cm of upper inner arm skin for sensitization.

The CDR3 has 13 residues. V shed 4 bases and J shed 4 bases, with 11 bases lying between them. The germline gives CDR1 SGDLS, CDR2 YYNGEE. Comment on this clonotype: Its target is not known.

TCRdb processed the RACE reads anew with MiXCR; each CDR3 protein has one entry. Among around 360,000 distinct CDR3 sequences listed, roughly 6% were seen once. As to time point: patch test 2, 6 weeks after DPC sensitization. Specified treatment: therapeutic diphenylcyclopropenone sensitization with weekly scalp DPC. Study outcomes and limitations: Patch test score rose with PT1 expanded TCR count, significant at thresholds 8, 16 and 32, not 4. It should be noted that donors had alopecia, so their immune response may differ from healthy people's. It was expanded TCRs that formed significantly more large CDR3 similarity clusters than controls did.

This chain connects TRBV9 to TRBJ1-2; no clear D. This TCR was sampled from a young woman with alopecia areata. Some clones in this sample may be carry-over from other donors' samples. The input for sequencing was whole blood, taken in connection with sensitization to the hapten diphenylcyclopropenone (DPC). CDR3 coding DNA: TGTGCCAGCAGCCCAGCCGGTATCTATGGCTACACCTTC. This gives the protein CASSPAGIYGYTF. Combining the CDR3 with reference TRBV9 and TRBJ1-2 gives the whole variable domain DSGVTQTPKHLITATGQRVTLRCSPRSGDLSVYWYQQSLDQGLQFLIQYYNGEERAKGNILERFSAQQFPDLHSELNLSSLELGDSALYFCASSPAGIYGYTFGSGTRLTVV.